A single T cell receptor (beta chain) is shown here with its context. This sample is drawn from a study of blood T cell repertoires in COVID-19. Study in general: Donors in the United States, Italy and Spain gave samples during acute or convalescent COVID-19.

In the study's own analysis: Quantification of nucleated cells was approximated via reference gene primer amplification. Method: immunoSEQ multiplex PCR; TCRdb's copy keeps in-frame clones and lacks some. The V and J calls and clone size come from that table; D and trimming were worked out from the DNA. Of 65,000 or so clones listed, 81% are singletons. The length of the CDR3 is 16 residues. CDR1 is LNHDA and CDR2 is SQIVND in the germline V gene (reference sequence). V gave up 5 bases and J gave up 0 bases, with 14 bases separating them. The sample was peripheral blood. The clonotype originates from a woman in her sixties or seventies with acute or convalescent COVID-19. The chain combines TRBV19 with TRBJ1-3, with D possibly TRBD1 on 6 matching bases. Written as DNA, the CDR3 is TGTGCCAGTAGTTTGTCAGGGGTTAACTCTGGAAACACCATATATTTT. Protein sequence: CASSLSGVNSGNTIYF.